These 7 T cell receptor beta chains came from one sample sequenced in a study of T cell repertoires in cytomegalovirus infection. What these receptors recognize is not known. Each CDR3 protein gets one entry after TCRdb re-called the reads with MiXCR. The sample lists some 350,000 distinct CDR3 sequences, roughly 29% seen once, with approximately 20% in the top ten. Specimen: cultured PBMCs, collected from culture after CMV antigen stimulation. These receptor sequences come from a human donor in good health (CMV status not recorded). Some clones in this sample may be carry-over from other donors' samples.

Many counts were recorded for this clonotype. The chain uses TRBV7-8 and TRBJ1-2; D gene uncertain. Trimming left V 2 bases short and J 6 bases short, with 19 bases between. Germline CDR1 is SGHVS and CDR2 is FQNEAQ. The length of the CDR3 is 16 residues. In nucleotides, the CDR3 is TGTGCCAGCAGCTTACGTGTAACAGAGACATTTGATGGCTACACCTTC. It yields the protein CASSLRVTETFDGYTF.

This chain uses TRBV7-9 with TRBJ1-4, with D perhaps TRBD1 (5 bases). CDR1 is SEHNR, CDR2 FQNEAQ, per germline (reference sequence). This CDR3 comprises 14 residues. V lost 5 bases to trimming and J lost 4 bases, with 11 bases between them. CDR3 coding DNA: TGTGCCAGCAGCCAGGGAGGAGGTAATGAAAAACTGTTTTTT. Encoded protein: CASSQGGGNEKLFF. The full variable domain, rest sourced from reference TRBV7-9 and TRBJ1-4, is DTGVSQNPRHKITKRGQNVTFRCDPISEHNRLYWYRQTLGQGPEFLTYFQNEAQLEKSRLLSDRFSAERPKGSFSTLEIQRTEQGDSAMYLCASSQGGGNEKLFFGSGTQLSVL.

The rearrangement links TRBV7-9 to TRBJ2-1; D is unclear. Germline V gene lookup returns CDR1 SEHNR and CDR2 FQNEAQ (reference sequence). The CDR3 is made up of 15 amino acids. V lost 5 bases, J lost 0 bases, and 11 bases lay in between. CDR3 amino acids: CASSPLSDSYNEQFF. In nucleotides, the CDR3 is TGTGCCAGCAGCCCTTTGTCGGACTCCTACAATGAGCAGTTCTTC.

This clonotype was recorded many times. The chain employs TRBV7-3 and TRBJ2-2; D ambiguous. The CDR3 runs 14 residues. With 3 bases removed from V and 3 bases from J, the gap between germline ends came to 8 bases. Germline V gene data show CDR1 as SGHTA and CDR2 as FQGTGA. The CDR3 is CASSFGPDTGELFF. Written as DNA, the CDR3 is TGTGCCAGCAGCTTCGGCCCGGACACCGGGGAGCTGTTTTTT.

This clonotype came up once. The chain links TRBV28 to TRBJ2-7; the D is unclear. The CDR3 has 12 residues. Looked up from germline, CDR1 is MDHEN and CDR2 is SYDVKM. The V and J ends lost 5 bases and 3 bases respectively, with 8 bases between them. The CDR3 reads CASSIRVYEQYF. The CDR3 nucleotides are TGTGCCAGCAGTATAAGGGTCTACGAGCAGTACTTC.

This chain uses TRBV19 with TRBJ2-4; TRBD1 aligns across 7 bases. The CDR3 spans 14 residues. With 5 bases clipped from V and 5 bases from J, the junction kept 6 bases outside the gene matches. CDR1 and CDR2 from the germline V gene are LNHDA and SQIVND (reference sequence). The DNA of the CDR3 is TGTGCCAGTAGTGCCGGGACAGACGAAAACATTCAGTACTTC. Its translation: CASSAGTDENIQYF.

The V and J genes are TRBV27 and TRBJ1-6; 11 bases fit TRBD1. CDR3 length: 15 amino acids. The ends lost 5 bases at V and 7 bases at J; junction bases unmatched: 4. Germline V CDR1 and CDR2: MNHEY, SMNVEV (reference sequence). The CDR3 DNA reads as TGTGCCAGCAGTGGCGGGACAGGGGGGAATTCACCCCTCCACTTT. Protein sequence: CASSGGTGGNSPLHF.